This TCR beta chain was recorded in a study of T cell responses to AZD1222 COVID-19 vaccine. Study at large: Samples with a second dose at about 4 or about 12 weeks were pooled together. General study points: Clonal diversity may have been underestimated, and the donors were mostly white British, with more females than males. All repertoire sampling was performed exclusively after the peak T cell response. When two AZD1222 doses had been given, Spike-specific TCR breadth and depth rose.

Generated by immunoSEQ multiplex PCR, the TCRdb table keeps only in-frame clones and is missing some. The table has tens of thousands of clones, about three quarters seen once. A note on this clone: Antigen unknown.

This CDR3 has 14 amino acids. V was pared by 3 bases and J by 3 bases, with 10 bases between. Germline V lookup: CDR1 PRHDT, CDR2 FYEKMQ (reference sequence). This TCR was recovered from an adult in good health. The chain joins TRBV13 to TRBJ2-3; D gene uncertain. The material sequenced was peripheral blood, taken on day 0 of AZD1222 vaccination. CDR3 bases: TGTGCCAGCAGCTTCGTTCGACTGACAGATACGCAGTATTTT. This encodes CASSFVRLTDTQYF.